Presented here are 15 T cell receptor beta chains from one specimen sequenced in a study of identical twins. TCRdb called the 5' RACE reads again in MiXCR, with one record for every CDR3 protein. Among some 1,600,000 distinct CDR3 sequences listed, less than 35% were seen once. What was sequenced was cord blood. These receptors were collected from a newborn girl in good health.

V is TRBV28 and J is TRBJ2-2; 10 positions agree with TRBD1. J was trimmed by 3 bases and V by 8 bases; bases with no gene match: 9. The CDR3 length is 16 residues. CDR1 is MDHEN and CDR2 is SYDVKM in the germline V gene. CDR3 amino acids: CASLPGQGTHTGELFF. CDR3 bases: TGTGCCAGCCTACCGGGACAGGGGACACACACCGGGGAGCTGTTTTTT.

The rearrangement uses TRBV4-2 and TRBJ2-7; D is possibly TRBD2 (5 bases). The V end lost 0 bases, the J end lost 4 bases, and 10 bases lay between the germline ends. Germline CDR1 reads LGHNA; CDR2 reads YNFKEQ. There are 14 residues in the CDR3. Written as DNA, the CDR3 is TGTGCCAGCAGCCAAGAGTGGACTGATTACGAGCAGTACTTC. Translating gives CASSQEWTDYEQYF.

The rearrangement links TRBV11-2 to TRBJ2-7; D call uncertain. The V gene's germline CDR1 is SGHAT and CDR2 FQNNGV. V gave up 1 base and J gave up 7 bases, with 8 bases separating them. The length of the CDR3 is 12 residues. CDR3 residues: CASSLGMNEQYF. The DNA for the CDR3 is TGTGCCAGCAGCTTAGGTATGAATGAGCAGTACTTC.

CDR3 residues: CASSASKGETQYF. DNA of the CDR3: TGTGCCAGCAGTGCCAGTAAAGGAGAGACCCAGTACTTC. The chain employs TRBV2 and TRBJ2-5; D is undetermined. The CDR3 is 13 residues long. V lost 4 bases, J lost 4 bases, and 10 bases lay in between. Germline loops: CDR1 SNHLY, CDR2 FYNNEI. Variable domain in full (rest from reference TRBV2 and TRBJ2-5): EPEVTQTPSHQVTQMGQEVILRCVPISNHLYFYWYRQILGQKVEFLVSFYNNEISEKSEIFDDQFSVERPDGSNFTLKIRSTKLEDSAMYFCASSASKGETQYFGPGTRLLVL.

This clonotype was observed a handful of times. The chain combines TRBV4-2 with TRBJ1-1, with 9 positions matching TRBD1. The V segment lost 4 bases and the J segment 0 bases; nucleotides outside the gene matches: 9. Germline loops: CDR1 LGHNA, CDR2 YNFKEQ. This CDR3 has 17 amino acids. CDR3 region: CASSPRRDRVMNTEAFF. Written as DNA, the CDR3 is TGTGCCAGCAGCCCGCGCCGGGACAGGGTCATGAACACTGAAGCTTTCTTT.

This rearrangement joins TRBV6-5 to TRBJ2-3; the D gene is possibly TRBD2 (5 bases). Germline loops: CDR1 MNHEY, CDR2 SVGAGI. CDR3 length: 18 amino acids. Trimming took off 0 bases at V and 1 base at J, with 17 bases between the two ends. The CDR3 bases are TGTGCCAGCAGTTACTCGTCGGGTCTAGCTTTCGGCACAGATACGCAGTATTTT. It translates to CASSYSSGLAFGTDTQYF.

This clonotype has ten or more counts. The V and J genes are TRBV20-1 and TRBJ2-7; TRBD2 matches 11 bases. V dropped 0 bases and J dropped 3; count of bases not matched to a gene: 13. The length of the CDR3 is 18 residues. Germline CDR1 is DFQATT and CDR2 is SNEGSKA (reference sequence). The CDR3 reads CSARDVLGTSGTRYEQYF. Written as DNA, the CDR3 is TGCAGTGCTAGAGACGTACTAGGGACTAGCGGCACCCGCTACGAGCAGTACTTC.

The CDR3 loop is CASRSGEAAEQFF. The CDR3 DNA sequence: TGCGCCAGCAGGTCAGGAGAGGCTGCTGAGCAGTTCTTC. The V and J genes are TRBV5-1 and TRBJ2-1; no reliable D call. The V end was cut by 5 bases, the J end by 9 bases, with 15 bases between. Per germline, CDR1 SGHRS and CDR2 YFSETQ. CDR3 size: 13 residues.

In this sample, this clonotype turned up a few times. Here the CDR3 reads CSARGTLPDTQYF. The CDR3 DNA reads as TGCAGTGCTAGAGGGACCCTGCCAGATACGCAGTATTTT. The J gene is TRBJ2-3, the V gene TRBV20-1; no clear D gene. The CDR3 loop spans 13 amino acids. V lost 1 base to trimming and J lost 4 bases, with 9 bases between them. CDR1 and CDR2 from the germline V gene are DFQATT and SNEGSKA (reference sequence).

This clonotype has a handful of counts. The chain employs TRBV9 and TRBJ2-1; TRBD2 matches at 7 bases. Germline CDR1 reads SGDLS; CDR2 reads YYNGEE. J lost 6 bases, V lost 2 bases, and 5 bases had no gene match. CDR3 length: 14 residues. The CDR3 nucleotides are TGTGCCAGCAGCGTGTCTACGGGAGGCAATGAGCAGTTCTTC. The encoded protein is CASSVSTGGNEQFF.

This clonotype has at least ten counts. V usage is TRBV3-1 and J usage is TRBJ1-2, with a weak D call TRBD1 (5 bases). V was cut by 1 base and J by 2 bases, with 5 bases left in between. The CDR3 contains 13 residues. Germline CDR1 is LGHDT and CDR2 is YNNKEL (reference sequence). The CDR3 reads CASSQAGNYGYTF. The CDR3 region has the DNA TGTGCCAGCAGCCAAGCAGGGAACTATGGCTACACCTTC.

This clonotype was observed a handful of times. The chain carries TRBV5-1 and TRBJ2-1; D may be TRBD2 (5 bases). The V gene's germline CDR1 is SGHRS and CDR2 YFSETQ. The CDR3 consists of 14 residues. V shed 5 bases and J shed 5 bases, with 14 bases lying between them. The CDR3, as DNA: TGCGCCAGCAGTTGGGTAGCGTTCGACAATGAGCAGTTCTTC. Its protein product is CASSWVAFDNEQFF.

V is TRBV5-1 and J is TRBJ2-1; D could derive from TRBD1 or TRBD2 (6 bases each). The DNA end favors TRBJ2-7, so the J call may be wrong. The CDR3 totals 16 residues. CDR1 and CDR2 from the germline V gene are SGHRS and YFSETQ. The CDR3 DNA reads as TGCGCCAGCAGCTTGGCCCTAGGGGGACTCTACAATGAGCAGTACTTC. This gives the protein CASSLALGGLYNEQYF.

V is TRBV4-2 and J is TRBJ2-7; D is perhaps TRBD1 or TRBD2 (5 bases each). This CDR3 region has 13 residues. Germline CDR1 is LGHNA and CDR2 is YNFKEQ. V lost 3 bases, J lost 6 bases, and 12 bases lay in between. The CDR3 DNA is TGTGCCAGCAGCCAGGGGGTCCATCGCGAGCAGTACTTC. As protein: CASSQGVHREQYF.

As for this clonotype: The junction departs from germline at one end; a sequencing error may be responsible. The V and J genes are TRBV20-1 and TRBJ2-5, with a weak D call TRBD1 (6 bases). The end of the DNA aligns better with TRBJ2-7, so the J call may be wrong. The CDR3 is made up of 13 amino acids. Per the germline V gene, CDR1 is DFQATT and CDR2 is SNEGSKA (reference sequence). This CDR3 reads CGARRWGPYEQYF. CDR3 nucleotide sequence: TGCGGTGCTAGAAGGTGGGGGCCCTACGAGCAGTACTTC.